The 31 T cell receptor beta chains below were found in one sample sequenced in a study of T-cell memory formation after mild COVID-19. From the 5' RACE reads, TCRdb called clonotypes with MiXCR, one entry per CDR3 protein. The sample contains 200,000 to 300,000 distinct CDR3 sequences, 16% of which appear only once. The sample comprised PBMCs or a T cell subset sorted from them (not recorded which). The receptors shown here come from a man younger than 35 who had mild COVID-19 (a few samples of this study predate the infection). Cell type and time point are not known.

CDR3 nucleotide sequence: TGTGCCAGCATCTTCTCTAGCGGGGCTTACAATGAGCAGTTCTTC. Translation gives CASIFSSGAYNEQFF. The V call is TRBV11-3, the J call TRBJ2-1; 9 bases match TRBD2. Looked up from germline, CDR1 is SGHNT and CDR2 is YENEEA. The CDR3 is made up of 15 amino acids. The V segment lost 7 bases and the J segment 4 bases; nucleotides outside the gene matches: 8. Supplemented by reference TRBV11-3 and TRBJ2-1, the full variable domain reads EAGVVQSPRYKIIEKKQPVAFWCNPISGHNTLYWYLQNLGQGPELLIRYENEEAVDDSQLPKDRFSAERLKGVDSTLKIQPAELGDSAVYLCASIFSSGAYNEQFFGPGTRLTVL.

This clonotype was counted a few times. The rearrangement joins TRBV4-1 to TRBJ1-1, with TRBD1 matching over 8 bases. The V gene end was trimmed by 2 bases and the J gene end by 5 bases; junction bases not matched to a gene: 7. The CDR3 has 15 residues. Germline V gene data show CDR1 as MGHRA and CDR2 as YSYEKL. CDR3 bases: TGCGCCAGCAGCCAATGGGACAGGTCTCGGACTGAAGCTTTCTTT. Its translation: CASSQWDRSRTEAFF.

This clonotype has a count of ten or more. CDR3 coding DNA: TGCAGTGCTAGAGGGACCATCCTCGGTGAAAAACTGTTTTTT. This sequence encodes CSARGTILGEKLFF. The rearrangement uses TRBV20-1 and TRBJ1-4; D is undetermined. The CDR3 has 14 amino acids. V lost 1 base to trimming and J lost 7 bases, with 13 bases between them. Per germline, CDR1 DFQATT and CDR2 SNEGSKA (reference sequence).

The genes are TRBV9 and TRBJ2-5; 8 bases agree with TRBD2. The CDR3 totals 16 residues. Losses at the gene ends were 3 bases for V and 5 bases for J; bases not matched to a gene: 12. Germline CDR1 SGDLS, CDR2 YYNGEE. The CDR3 is CASSGTLAAPFETQYF. Here the CDR3 DNA reads TGTGCCAGCAGCGGAACACTAGCGGCTCCTTTCGAGACCCAGTACTTC. Complete variable domain (other parts from reference TRBV9 and TRBJ2-5): DSGVTQTPKHLITATGQRVTLRCSPRSGDLSVYWYQQSLDQGLQFLIQYYNGEERAKGNILERFSAQQFPDLHSELNLSSLELGDSALYFCASSGTLAAPFETQYFGPGTRLLVL.

This clonotype was detected only a few times. The V call is TRBV20-1, the J call TRBJ2-1; no firm D call. CDR3 length: 13 residues. The germline V gene has CDR1 DFQATT and CDR2 SNEGSKA (reference sequence). Trimming took off 7 bases at V and 8 bases at J, with 18 bases between the two ends. CDR3 residues: CSVRPMDGHEQFF. CDR3 nucleotide sequence: TGCAGTGTTAGGCCGATGGACGGCCATGAGCAGTTCTTC.

Written as DNA, the CDR3 is TGTGCCTGGAGTCCGGGCGCGGGCCTGGGGGCCAACGTCCTGACTTTC. Amino acids: CAWSPGAGLGANVLTF. The rearrangement links TRBV30 to TRBJ2-6; weak D call: TRBD2 (5 bases). In germline, CDR1 is GTSNPN, CDR2 SVGIG (reference sequence). The length of the CDR3 is 16 residues. The V and J ends lost 2 bases and 4 bases respectively, with 15 bases between them.

This clonotype was seen once. This chain uses TRBV15 with TRBJ2-3; 9 bases agree with TRBD2. V trimming: 7 bases; J trimming: 8 bases; junction bases outside the gene matches: 7. There are 13 residues in the CDR3. Germline CDR1 reads LNHNV; CDR2 reads YYDKDF (reference sequence). CDR3 region: CATTAGGLGTQYF. DNA of the CDR3: TGTGCCACCACGGCGGGGGGGCTGGGTACGCAGTATTTT.

At least ten counts were recorded for this clonotype. The chain uses TRBV4-3 and TRBJ2-3; TRBD2 agrees at 10 bases. Germline CDR1 reads LGHNA; CDR2 reads YSLEER. This CDR3 has 16 residues. With V trimmed by 2 bases and J by 2 bases, 4 bases remained unmatched. Here the CDR3 reads CASSQILAGVTDTQYF. The CDR3 region has the DNA TGCGCCAGCAGCCAAATCCTAGCGGGGGTCACAGATACGCAGTATTTT.

This clonotype was counted at least ten times. The chain has TRBV5-1 and TRBJ2-1; 9 nucleotides agree with TRBD1. The CDR3 runs 14 residues. V trimming: 5 bases; J trimming: 8 bases; junction bases outside the gene matches: 8. Germline CDR1 is SGHRS and CDR2 is YFSETQ. CDR3 in DNA: TGCGCCAGCAGTTCGGACAGGGGTTCGGATGAGCAGTTCTTC. It translates to CASSSDRGSDEQFF. The whole variable domain, remainder taken from reference TRBV5-1 and TRBJ2-1, is KAGVTQTPRYLIKTRGQQVTLSCSPISGHRSVSWYQQTPGQGLQFLFEYFSETQRNKGNFPGRFSGRQFSNSRSEMNVSTLELGDSALYLCASSSDRGSDEQFFGPGTRLTVL.

This clonotype appeared a few times. The gene calls are TRBV7-9 and TRBJ2-7, with D perhaps TRBD1 (6 bases). The CDR3 has 13 amino acids. Trimming shortened V by 6 bases and J by 3 bases, and 12 bases separated the two germline ends. Germline V gives CDR1 SEHNR, CDR2 FQNEAQ (reference sequence). The CDR3 bases are TGTGCCAGCAGAGCTACAGGGATCTACGAGCAGTACTTC. It codes for CASRATGIYEQYF.

The V gene is TRBV25-1, the J gene TRBJ1-5; 9 bases agree with TRBD1. Germline CDR1 MGHDK, CDR2 SYGVNS. The V and J ends lost 6 bases and 4 bases, in that order; junction bases with no gene match: 4. This CDR3 region has 14 residues. For the CDR3, the DNA is TGTGCCAGCAGAGGACAGGGGACGAATCAGCCCCAGCATTTT. Encoded protein: CASRGQGTNQPQHF. The full variable domain, with the rest looked up from reference TRBV25-1 and TRBJ1-5, is EADIYQTPRYLVIGTGKKITLECSQTMGHDKMYWYQQDPGMELHLIHYSYGVNSTEKGDLSSESTVSRIRTEHFPLTLESARPSHTSQYLCASRGQGTNQPQHFGDGTRLSIL.

J is TRBJ2-3 and V is TRBV7-9; 11 bases are a match to TRBD2. The trim removed 4 bases at V and 2 bases at J, leaving 8 bases unmatched. There are 17 residues in the CDR3. Looked up from germline, CDR1 is SEHNR and CDR2 is FQNEAQ (reference sequence). The CDR3 region is CASSSPLAGGITDTQYF. CDR3 sequence (DNA): TGTGCCAGCAGCTCGCCCCTAGCGGGGGGTATCACAGATACGCAGTATTTT.

The table lists this clonotype with a few counts. The chain employs TRBV20-1 and TRBJ1-2; 7 bases map to TRBD1. The V gene end was trimmed by 5 bases and the J gene end by 5 bases; junction bases not matched to a gene: 8. This CDR3 has 13 residues. The germline V gene encodes CDR1 DFQATT and CDR2 SNEGSKA (reference sequence). The CDR3 DNA is TGCAGTGCTGAACAGGGGTCAGGGTATGGCTACACCTTC. Amino acids: CSAEQGSGYGYTF.

The chain has TRBV20-1 and TRBJ2-7, with D possibly called TRBD1 or TRBD2 (5 bases each). The CDR3 totals 13 residues. The germline gives CDR1 DFQATT, CDR2 SNEGSKA (reference sequence). Trimming cost V 0 bases and J 2 bases, with 8 bases left between them. The CDR3 protein is CSARDGATYEQYF. The CDR3 nucleotides are TGCAGTGCTAGAGACGGGGCTACCTACGAGCAGTACTTC.

The sample holds many counts of this clonotype. V gene TRBV6-5 combines with J gene TRBJ1-6; possible D gene TRBD1, 5 bases. The CDR3 runs to 15 residues. With 4 bases removed from V and 6 bases from J, the gap between germline ends came to 13 bases. In germline, CDR1 is MNHEY, CDR2 SVGAGI. The CDR3 is CASSWGGGRNSPLHF. CDR3 sequence (DNA): TGTGCCAGCAGTTGGGGGGGAGGTCGTAATTCACCCCTCCACTTT.

The chain joins TRBV2 to TRBJ2-1; TRBD2 aligns across 8 bases. The CDR3 extends over 17 amino acids. CDR1 SNHLY and CDR2 FYNNEI come from the germline V gene. V was pared by 8 bases and J by 10 bases, with 22 bases of the junction left unmatched. This CDR3 reads CASRPYVRGGQRDEQFF. As DNA, the CDR3 is TGTGCCAGCCGCCCTTACGTCCGGGGGGGCCAGCGCGACGAGCAGTTCTTC. Combining the CDR3 with reference TRBV2 and TRBJ2-1 gives the whole variable domain EPEVTQTPSHQVTQMGQEVILRCVPISNHLYFYWYRQILGQKVEFLVSFYNNEISEKSEIFDDQFSVERPDGSNFTLKIRSTKLEDSAMYFCASRPYVRGGQRDEQFFGPGTRLTVL.

This chain links TRBV6-2 or TRBV6-3 with TRBJ2-2, with 11 bases fitting TRBD2. Germline values: CDR1 MNHEY, CDR2 SVGEGT. The CDR3 totals 16 residues. Germline trimming cut 6 bases from V and 0 bases from J; bases unmatched to any gene: 3. The CDR3 region has the DNA TGTGCCAGCAGCACTAGCGGGGGAGCGAACACCGGGGAGCTGTTTTTT. Translation gives CASSTSGGANTGELFF.

This clonotype has more than one count but fewer than ten. The chain combines TRBV5-1 with TRBJ2-3, with D possibly being TRBD1 (5 bases). V lost 3 bases and J 0 bases, leaving 14 bases between the germline ends. Germline CDR1 reads SGHRS; CDR2 reads YFSETQ. This CDR3 has 16 residues. DNA for the CDR3: TGCGCCAGCAGCTCACTCACTGACAGTAGCACAGATACGCAGTATTTT. Amino acids: CASSSLTDSSTDTQYF.

This clonotype was counted between two and nine times. This chain connects TRBV21-1 to TRBJ2-3; TRBD2 is the table's D call and was not checked against the DNA. TRBV21-1 is shown as a pseudogene. The CDR3 spans 15 residues. CDR3 residues: CASSKGGRSGDTQYF. CDR3 nucleotides: TGTGCCAGCAGCAAAGGAGGCAGGAGCGGGGATACGCAGTATTTT.

A few counts support this clonotype. The J gene is TRBJ1-2, the V gene TRBV12-3 or TRBV12-4; perhaps TRBD1 as D (5 bases). V lost 6 bases to trimming and J lost 4 bases, with 12 bases between them. The CDR3 contains 13 residues. The CDR3 bases are TGTGCCAGCAGACCAGAGACAGTCTATGGCTACACCTTC. Translated, it gives CASRPETVYGYTF.

By share of the sample, this clonotype is medium-sized. V is TRBV12-3 or TRBV12-4 and J is TRBJ1-4; D remains ambiguous. The CDR3 has 15 amino acids. Trimming stripped 6 bases from V and 0 bases from J, with 11 bases between. The CDR3 is CASRGSGPTNEKLFF. CDR3 in DNA: TGTGCCAGCAGGGGCTCGGGCCCAACTAATGAAAAACTGTTTTTT.

The sample holds many counts of this clonotype. The rearrangement uses TRBV7-2 and TRBJ2-5; D is possibly TRBD1 (6 bases). CDR3 length: 13 residues. V lost 0 bases to trimming and J lost 4 bases, with 6 bases between them. Germline V gene data show CDR1 as SGHTA and CDR2 as FQGNSA. For the CDR3, the DNA is TGTGCCAGCAGCTTAGCCAGGGGAGAGACCCAGTACTTC. Protein sequence: CASSLARGETQYF.

The chain carries TRBV6-2 or TRBV6-3 and TRBJ1-2, with a possible D match to TRBD1 (5 bases). The CDR3 runs to 14 residues. V lost 6 bases and J lost 5, with 16 bases in between. From germline, CDR1 is MNHEY and CDR2 SVGEGT. CDR3 residues: CASSSTIRVYGYTF. Here the CDR3 DNA reads TGTGCCAGCAGCTCCACGATCAGGGTATATGGCTACACCTTC.

This sequence joins TRBV4-2 and TRBJ1-4, with D uncertain. CDR3 size: 13 residues. V shed 3 bases and J shed 10 bases, with 12 bases lying between them. The germline CDR1 and CDR2 sequences are LGHNA and YNFKEQ. CDR3 loop: CASSQGGDGKLFF. As DNA, the CDR3 is TGTGCCAGCAGCCAGGGTGGTGATGGAAAACTGTTTTTT.

Only a few counts were recorded for this clonotype. J is TRBJ2-7 and V is TRBV11-2; 8 bases agree with TRBD2. The CDR3 sequence is 18 residues long. Per germline, CDR1 SGHAT and CDR2 FQNNGV. After removal of 1 base from V and 4 bases from J, the junction contained 15 bases not matched to a gene. CDR3 protein: CASSLAPHDAGGEYEQYF. For the CDR3, the DNA is TGTGCCAGCAGCTTAGCCCCCCATGATGCGGGGGGCGAATACGAGCAGTACTTC.

This clonotype turned up a few times. J is TRBJ2-5 and V is TRBV25-1; maybe TRBD2 (5 bases). Trimming removed 6 bases at V and 7 bases at J, with 15 bases between. The CDR3 covers 13 residues. Germline V gene data show CDR1 as MGHDK and CDR2 as SYGVNS. As DNA, the CDR3 is TGTGCCAGCAGCGAAGAGGGTGGAGGGACCCAGTACTTC. It yields the protein CASSEEGGGTQYF.

This sequence joins TRBV7-3 and TRBJ2-3; no firm D call. The CDR3 contains 14 residues. Deletions cut 1 base from V and 2 bases from J, with 7 bases between. The germline V gene has CDR1 SGHTA and CDR2 FQGTGA. This chain's CDR3 is CASSLKPFTDTQYF. CDR3 coding DNA: TGTGCCAGCAGCTTAAAGCCCTTCACAGATACGCAGTATTTT.

This chain links TRBV24-1 with TRBJ1-4; D might be TRBD1 (6 bases). This CDR3 is built from 16 residues. Germline-derived CDR1 and CDR2 are KGHDR and SFDVKD. The ends were cut back, 4 bases at V and 1 base at J, with 12 bases in the middle. The CDR3 DNA reads as TGTGCCACCAGTGAACGACAGGAGGGAACTAATGAAAAACTGTTTTTT. Protein product: CATSERQEGTNEKLFF.

V and J are TRBV6-2 or TRBV6-3 and TRBJ1-5; 10 positions agree with TRBD1. CDR3 length equals 16 residues. The V segment lost 4 bases and the J segment 6 bases; nucleotides outside the gene matches: 9. Per the germline V gene, CDR1 is MNHEY and CDR2 is SVGEGT. The CDR3: CASSSPTGGSSQPQHF. In DNA form, the CDR3 reads TGTGCCAGCAGTTCGCCGACAGGGGGCTCGAGTCAGCCCCAGCATTTT.

The rearrangement links TRBV9 to TRBJ2-5; D perhaps matches TRBD2 (6 bases). Germline V lookup: CDR1 SGDLS, CDR2 YYNGEE. The CDR3 length is 14 residues. V was clipped by 0 bases and J by 9 bases, with 15 bases between them. CDR3 nucleotide sequence: TGTGCCAGCAGCGTAGAGGGCAACGGCGGGGCCCAGTACTTC. Its protein is CASSVEGNGGAQYF.

This chain links TRBV5-4 with TRBJ2-1; maybe TRBD1 (5 bases). V lost 3 bases, J lost 9 bases, and 19 bases lay in between. CDR3 length: 15 amino acids. Germline loops: CDR1 SGHNT, CDR2 YYREEE (reference sequence). The CDR3 DNA follows: TGTGCCAGCAGCTCTCATAATGGGGAAAGGGGTGAGCAGTTCTTC. As protein: CASSSHNGERGEQFF.